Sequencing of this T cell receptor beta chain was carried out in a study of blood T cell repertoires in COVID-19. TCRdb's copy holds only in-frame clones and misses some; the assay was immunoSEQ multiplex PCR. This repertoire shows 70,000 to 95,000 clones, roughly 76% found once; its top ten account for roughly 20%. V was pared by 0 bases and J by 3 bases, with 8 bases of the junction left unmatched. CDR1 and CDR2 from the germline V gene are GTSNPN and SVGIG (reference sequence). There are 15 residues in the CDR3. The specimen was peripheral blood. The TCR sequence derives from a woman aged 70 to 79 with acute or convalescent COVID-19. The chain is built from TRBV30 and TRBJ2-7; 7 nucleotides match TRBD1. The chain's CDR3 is CAWSVRRQGHYEQYF. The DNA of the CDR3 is TGTGCCTGGAGTGTACGTCGACAGGGACACTACGAGCAGTACTTC.